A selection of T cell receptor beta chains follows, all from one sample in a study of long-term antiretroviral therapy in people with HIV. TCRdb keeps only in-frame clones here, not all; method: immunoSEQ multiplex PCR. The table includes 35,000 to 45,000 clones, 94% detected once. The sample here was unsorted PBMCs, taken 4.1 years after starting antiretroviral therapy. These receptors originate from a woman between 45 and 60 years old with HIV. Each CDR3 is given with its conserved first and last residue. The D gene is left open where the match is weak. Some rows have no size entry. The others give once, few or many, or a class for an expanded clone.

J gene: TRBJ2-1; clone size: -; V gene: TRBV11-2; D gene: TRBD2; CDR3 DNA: TGTGCCAGCAGCTTCAGCGGGGTCACTGAGCAGTTCTTC; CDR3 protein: CASSFSGVTEQFF
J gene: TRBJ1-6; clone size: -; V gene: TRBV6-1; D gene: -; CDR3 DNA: TGTGCCAGCACGGGGGGACGGTATAATTCACCCCTCCACTTT; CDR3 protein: CASTGGRYNSPLHF
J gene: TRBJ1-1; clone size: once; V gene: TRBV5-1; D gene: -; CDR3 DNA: TGCGCCAGCAGCTTGGTCGGGTACACTGAAGCTTTCTTT; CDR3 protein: CASSLVGYTEAFF
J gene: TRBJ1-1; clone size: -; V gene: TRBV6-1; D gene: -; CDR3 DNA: TGTGCCAGCAGTGAGACTTGGAACACTGAAGCTTTCTTT; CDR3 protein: CASSETWNTEAFF
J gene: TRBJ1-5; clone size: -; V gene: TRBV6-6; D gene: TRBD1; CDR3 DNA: TGTGCCAGCAGTTACTCCCGGACAGGGGCTCAGCCCCAGCATTTT; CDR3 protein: CASSYSRTGAQPQHF
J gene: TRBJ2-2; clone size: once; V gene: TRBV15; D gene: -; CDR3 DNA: TGTGCCACCAGCAGAGGGCAGTTCAACACCGGGGAGCTGTTTTTT; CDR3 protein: CATSRGQFNTGELFF
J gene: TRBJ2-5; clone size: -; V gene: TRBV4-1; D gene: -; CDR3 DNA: TGCGCCAGCAGCCAGGAAATTGTCGGGGGGCGGAAGACCCAGTACTTC; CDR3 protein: CASSQEIVGGRKTQYF
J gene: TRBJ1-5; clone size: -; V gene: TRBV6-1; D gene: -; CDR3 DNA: TGTGCCAGCAGTGAAGCGCAAGGAATCGGCAATCAGCCCCAGCATTTT; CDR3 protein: CASSEAQGIGNQPQHF
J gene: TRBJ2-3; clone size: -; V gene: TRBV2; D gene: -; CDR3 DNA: TGTGCCAGCAGTTTCGACCTAGACCCTAGCACAGATACGCAGTATTTT; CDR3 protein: CASSFDLDPSTDTQYF
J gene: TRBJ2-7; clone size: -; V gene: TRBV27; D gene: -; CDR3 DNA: TGTGCCAGCAGTTTAGGAGGGGTCGGCGAGCAGTACTTC; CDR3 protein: CASSLGGVGEQYF
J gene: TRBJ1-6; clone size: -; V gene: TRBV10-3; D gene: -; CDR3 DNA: TGTGCCATCAGTGACAGGGAGCGAGATTCACCCCTCCACTTT; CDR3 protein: CAISDRERDSPLHF
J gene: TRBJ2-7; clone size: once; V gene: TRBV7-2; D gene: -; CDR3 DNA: TGTGCCAGCAGCGATTTACGGGGGTCCTACGAGCAGTACTTC; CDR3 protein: CASSDLRGSYEQYF
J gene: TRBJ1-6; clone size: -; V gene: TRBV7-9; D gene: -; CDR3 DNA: TGTGCCAGCAGCCTCCTGGCTTCTAATTCACCCCTCCACTTT; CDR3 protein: CASSLLASNSPLHF
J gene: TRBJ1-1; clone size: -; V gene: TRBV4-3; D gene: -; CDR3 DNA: TGCGCCAGCAGCCAAGTTACCATGAACACTGAAGCTTTCTTT; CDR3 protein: CASSQVTMNTEAFF
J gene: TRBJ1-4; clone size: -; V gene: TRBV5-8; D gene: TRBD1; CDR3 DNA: TGTGCCAGCAGCCCCGGGACAGGGGGAAAAAATAATGAAAAACTGTTTTTT; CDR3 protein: CASSPGTGGKNNEKLFF
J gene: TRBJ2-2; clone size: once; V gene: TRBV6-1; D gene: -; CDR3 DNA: TGTGCCAGCAGTGAAGTTGGCGGTGGCACCGGGGAGCTGTTTTTT; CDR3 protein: CASSEVGGGTGELFF
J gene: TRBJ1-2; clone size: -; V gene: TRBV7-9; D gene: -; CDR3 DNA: TGTGCCAGCAGCCCCGTAGGGGGGCCGTATAACTATGGCTACACCTTC; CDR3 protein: CASSPVGGPYNYGYTF
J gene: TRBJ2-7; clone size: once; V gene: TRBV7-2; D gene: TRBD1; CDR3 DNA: TGTGCCAGCAGCAAACGGGACAGGACCTACGAGCAGTACTTC; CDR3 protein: CASSKRDRTYEQYF
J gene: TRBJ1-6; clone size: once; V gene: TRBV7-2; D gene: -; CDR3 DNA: TGTGCCAGCAGCTCGGGGGCAGGGGACCTCAATTCACCCCTCCACTTT; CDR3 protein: CASSSGAGDLNSPLHF
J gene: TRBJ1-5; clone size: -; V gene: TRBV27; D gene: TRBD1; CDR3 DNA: TGTGCCAGCAGTTTATCCAGGACAGGGTTAAATCAGCCCCAGCATTTT; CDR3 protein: CASSLSRTGLNQPQHF
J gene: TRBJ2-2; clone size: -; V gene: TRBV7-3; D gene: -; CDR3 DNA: TGTGCCAGCAGCTTACGGAACACCGGGGAGCTGTTTTTT; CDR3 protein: CASSLRNTGELFF
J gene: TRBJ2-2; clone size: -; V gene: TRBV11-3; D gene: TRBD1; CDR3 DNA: TGTGCCAGCAGCTACCGGGACAGGGGGCATACCGGGGAGCTGTTTTTT; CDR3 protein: CASSYRDRGHTGELFF
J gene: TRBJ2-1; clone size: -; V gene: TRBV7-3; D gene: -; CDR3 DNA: TGTGCCAGCAGCTTAGACCCCGGTAATGAGCAGTTCTTC; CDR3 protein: CASSLDPGNEQFF
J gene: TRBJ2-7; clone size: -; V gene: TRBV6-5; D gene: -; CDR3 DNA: TGTGCCAGCTCCGGGACCCCCTACGAGCAGTACTTC; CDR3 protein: CASSGTPYEQYF
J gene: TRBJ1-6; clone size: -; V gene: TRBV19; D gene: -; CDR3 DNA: TGTGCCAGTAGTCTGAGCTCCTATAATTCACCCCTCCACTTT; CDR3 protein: CASSLSSYNSPLHF
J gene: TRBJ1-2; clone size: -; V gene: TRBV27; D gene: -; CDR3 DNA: TGTGCCAGCTACGGACCGGGGGCTAACTATGGCTACACCTTC; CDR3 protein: CASYGPGANYGYTF
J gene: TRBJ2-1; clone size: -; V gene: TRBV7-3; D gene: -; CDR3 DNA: TGTGCCAGCAGCTTATGGGGGGCGAGCTCCTACAATGAGCAGTTCTTC; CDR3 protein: CASSLWGASSYNEQFF
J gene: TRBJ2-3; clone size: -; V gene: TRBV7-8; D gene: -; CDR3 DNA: TGTGCCAGCAGCTTGAGGTCGACGGGAAGCACAGATACGCAGTATTTT; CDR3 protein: CASSLRSTGSTDTQYF
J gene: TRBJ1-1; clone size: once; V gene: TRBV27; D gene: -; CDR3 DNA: TGTGCCAGCAGTTCAATGCTCACTGAAGCTTTCTTT; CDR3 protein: CASSSMLTEAFF
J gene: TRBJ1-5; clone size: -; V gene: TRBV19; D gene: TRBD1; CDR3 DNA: TGTGCCAGTAGCGCAAGACAGGGGGATTCCAATCAGCCCCAGCATTTT; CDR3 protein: CASSARQGDSNQPQHF
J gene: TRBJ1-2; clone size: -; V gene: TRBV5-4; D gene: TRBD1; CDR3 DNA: TGTGCCAGCAGCTTTCCGGGACAGGAAGCTAACTATGGCTACACCTTC; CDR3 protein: CASSFPGQEANYGYTF
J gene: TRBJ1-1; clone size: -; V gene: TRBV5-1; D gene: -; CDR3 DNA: TGCGCCAGCACCTGGGGGGGGGATAACACTGAAGCTTTCTTT; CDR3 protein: CASTWGGDNTEAFF
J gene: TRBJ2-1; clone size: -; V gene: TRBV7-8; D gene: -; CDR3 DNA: TGTGCCAGCAGCCCCCCCGAGGGGCTAAGTAGGAATGAGCAGTTCTTC; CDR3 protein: CASSPPEGLSRNEQFF
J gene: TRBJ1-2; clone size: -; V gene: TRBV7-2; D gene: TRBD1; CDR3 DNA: TGTGCCAGCAGCCAAGACAGGGTTGGTGGCTACACCTTC; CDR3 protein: CASSQDRVGGYTF
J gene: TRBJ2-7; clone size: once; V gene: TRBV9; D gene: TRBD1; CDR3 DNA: TGTGCCAGCAGCGATATTGACAGGGAAATCTACGAGCAGTACTTC; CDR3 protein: CASSDIDREIYEQYF
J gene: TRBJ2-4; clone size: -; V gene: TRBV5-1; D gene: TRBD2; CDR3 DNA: TGCGCCAGCAGCCGAGCGGGGGGGCCTGACATTCAGTACTTC; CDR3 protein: CASSRAGGPDIQYF
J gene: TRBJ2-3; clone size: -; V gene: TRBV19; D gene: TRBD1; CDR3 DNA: TGTGCCAGTAGTACCGGACAGGGGGCTGCTAGCACCACAGATACGCAGTATTTT; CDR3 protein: CASSTGQGAASTTDTQYF
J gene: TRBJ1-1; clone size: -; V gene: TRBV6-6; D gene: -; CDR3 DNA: TGTGCCAGCAGTTACTCGTTATGGGGGAACACTGAAGCTTTCTTT; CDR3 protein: CASSYSLWGNTEAFF
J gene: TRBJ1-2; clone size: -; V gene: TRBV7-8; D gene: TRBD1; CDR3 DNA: TGTGCCAGCAGCTTAGTTCAACTAGGGCAGGGGGGATATGGCTACACCTTC; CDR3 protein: CASSLVQLGQGGYGYTF
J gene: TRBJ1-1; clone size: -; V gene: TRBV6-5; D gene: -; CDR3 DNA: TGTGCCAGCAGTTACTCAACGGGTGGCTTAAACACTGAAGCTTTCTTT; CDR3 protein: CASSYSTGGLNTEAFF
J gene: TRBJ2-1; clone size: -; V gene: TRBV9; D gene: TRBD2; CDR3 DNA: TGTGCCAGCAGCGCAAGACTAGCGGTCCACAATGAGCAGTTCTTC; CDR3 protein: CASSARLAVHNEQFF
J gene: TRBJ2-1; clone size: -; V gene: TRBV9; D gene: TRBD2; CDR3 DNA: TGTGCCAGCAGCGTAGGGGGGGGCTCCTACAATGAGCAGTTCTTC; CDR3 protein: CASSVGGGSYNEQFF
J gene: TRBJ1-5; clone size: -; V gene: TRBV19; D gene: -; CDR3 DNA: TGTGCCAGTAGTATGGGTGTGGATCAGCCCCAGCATTTT; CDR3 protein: CASSMGVDQPQHF
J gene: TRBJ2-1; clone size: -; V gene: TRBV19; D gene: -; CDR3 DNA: TGTGCCAGTAGTATAGGACAGTACAATGAGCAGTTCTTC; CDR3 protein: CASSIGQYNEQFF
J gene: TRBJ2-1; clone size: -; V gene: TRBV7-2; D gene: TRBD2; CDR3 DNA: TGTGCCAGCAGCTTACAGCGGGGCAATGAGCAGTTCTTC; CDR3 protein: CASSLQRGNEQFF
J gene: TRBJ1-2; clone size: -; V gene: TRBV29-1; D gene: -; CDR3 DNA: TGCAGCGTTGATGGGGACATTATTACGGATGGCTACACCTTC; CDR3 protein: CSVDGDIITDGYTF
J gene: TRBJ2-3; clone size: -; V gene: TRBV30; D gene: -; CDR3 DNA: TGTGCCTGGAGTATCCCGGGGGGCCTCACAGATACGCAGTATTTT; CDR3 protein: CAWSIPGGLTDTQYF
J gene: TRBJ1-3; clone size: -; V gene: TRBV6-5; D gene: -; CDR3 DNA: TGTGCCAGCAGTTACTCTACGGGGGCGGATGGAAACACCATATATTTT; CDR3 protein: CASSYSTGADGNTIYF
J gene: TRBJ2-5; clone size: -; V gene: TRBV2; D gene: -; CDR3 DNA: TGTGCCAGCAAGGGCCCCCCCATTAAGTTTGGGGGAAGTCGGGAGACCCAGTACTTC; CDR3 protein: CASKGPPIKFGGSRETQYF
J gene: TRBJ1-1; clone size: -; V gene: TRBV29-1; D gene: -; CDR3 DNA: TGCAGCGTTGAAGCTAGACGGGGCACTGAAGCTTTCTTT; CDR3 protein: CSVEARRGTEAFF
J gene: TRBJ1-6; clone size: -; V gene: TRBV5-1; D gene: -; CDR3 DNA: TGCGCCAGCAGCTTGGGCACAGGGTTAAATTCACCCCTCCACTTT; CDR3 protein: CASSLGTGLNSPLHF
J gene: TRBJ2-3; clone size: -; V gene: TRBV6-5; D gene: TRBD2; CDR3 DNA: TGTGCCAGCAGTTACACTAGCGGGGGGCCAGATACGCAGTATTTT; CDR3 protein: CASSYTSGGPDTQYF
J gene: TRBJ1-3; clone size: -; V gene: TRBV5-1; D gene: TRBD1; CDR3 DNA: TGCGCCAGCAGCTTTTTCGGTTCGACAGGGGGAGTTGACACCATATATTTT; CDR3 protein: CASSFFGSTGGVDTIYF